This paragraph covers one T cell receptor beta chain sequence. The antigen remains undetermined. The data were obtained in a study of cytomegalovirus exposure and HLA in healthy donors. Whole-study findings and limits: TCR sequences were mostly rare, though some public TCRs occurred in many donors. Listed as cytomegalovirus-associated were 150 or so TCR beta chains. Cytomegalovirus status, reportedly, was diagnosed with high specificity and sensitivity by the classifier.

The study drew the donors from its approximately 130-subject validation cohort, separate from the 666-subject first cohort. Assay used: immunoSEQ multiplex PCR; TCRdb lists only in-frame clones, some missing. The sample consists of fewer than 120,000 clones, roughly 87% of them appearing once. Germline CDR1 reads DFQATT; CDR2 reads SNEGSKA (reference sequence). The CDR3 sequence is 10 residues long. The sequencing input was PBMCs. The clonotype originates from a woman between 18 and 30 years old in good health and CMV-seronegative. The chain links TRBV20-1 to TRBJ2-7, with a tentative D call TRBD2 (5 bases). CDR3 DNA sequence: TGCAGGGACCGACTAAGGAAGCAGTACTTC. Protein product: CRDRLRKQYF.